This T cell receptor beta chain was identified in a study of T cells in Graves' hyperthyroidism and ophthalmopathy. Findings and caveats of the study: For ophthalmopathy, model prediction preceded onset by a median about 6.2 months. Most clonotypes expanded in the thyroid (above 0.001) were also present in blood.

What was amplified from RNA transcripts were TCR beta CDR3 regions. A first-round RT-PCR of the TCR CDR3 used the HTBI primer set. A single record per CDR3 protein comes from TCRdb applying MiXCR to the multiplex PCR reads. Here the sample spans 280,000 or so distinct CDR3 sequences, approximately 26% being singletons. The CDR3 consists of 14 residues. CDR1 MDHEN and CDR2 SYDVKM come from the germline V gene. Trimming left V 4 bases short and J 6 bases short, with 10 bases between. Turning to this clonotype: The antigen is undetermined.

The TCR comes from a man aged 35-49 years with Graves' hyperthyroidism that later progressed to Graves' ophthalmopathy. The rearrangement uses TRBV28 and TRBJ1-6; D remains unclear. Source material: blood. Here the CDR3 DNA reads TGTGCCAGCAGTTCAAGGCCAGTTAATTCACCCCTCCACTTT. Translating it yields CASSSRPVNSPLHF.